The clone carrying this T cell receptor (beta chain) was counted between two and nine times. Its antigen is not known. This may arise from a read error, as a much more abundant clone is one base away. TCRdb re-analysed the multiplex PCR reads in MiXCR, keeping a single row per CDR3 protein. Here the sample spans roughly 110,000 distinct CDR3 sequences, about 30% being singletons. Germline loops: CDR1 SGHAT, CDR2 FQNNGV. The length of the CDR3 is 13 residues. This specimen comes from a study of breast tumors, draining lymph nodes, adjacent tissues. Regarding the study as a whole: The data were judged consistent with most tumor T cells coming from lymph node and expanding in tumor. Tumor T cell lymph node origin was a supported hypothesis, not proven. Tumor and nontumor repertoires were significantly more similar in luminal-like than in basal-like breast cancer. Tumors had less TCR diversity than lymph nodes, more than nontumor tissue.

Breast cancer patients provided tissue from their axillary draining lymph nodes. What was sequenced was axillary lymph node tissue. This receptor was identified in a female donor with breast cancer. Some clones in this sample may be carry-over from other donors' samples. This chain links TRBV11-2 with TRBJ2-6, with D perhaps matching TRBD1 (5 bases). CDR3 region: CASNSAGATVLTF. The DNA for the CDR3 is TGTGCCAGCAACTCGGCTGGGGCCACCGTCCTGACTTTC.